The 24 T cell receptor beta chains below all came from one sample that was sequenced in a study of blood T cell repertoires in COVID-19. The protocol was immunoSEQ multiplex PCR, while the TCRdb copy is restricted to in-frame clones and leaves out a portion. The repertoire consists of around 190,000 clones, with around 87% occurring once and the leading ten covering under 30%. The sample comprised PBMCs or T cells enriched from blood (not recorded which). These receptors were obtained from a woman aged 40 to 49 in a cohort exposed to, infected with or recovered from COVID-19 (not recorded which).

The CDR3 spells CASSLEGLLYNEQFF. DNA of the CDR3: TGTGCCAGCAGCTTGGAGGGACTTCTCTACAATGAGCAGTTCTTC. The chain has TRBV5-5 and TRBJ2-1, with D perhaps matching TRBD2 (6 bases). With 0 bases removed from V and 3 bases from J, the gap between germline ends came to 10 bases. This CDR3 spans 15 amino acids. CDR1 SGHKS and CDR2 YYEKEE come from the germline V gene (reference sequence).

The rearrangement uses TRBV7-9 and TRBJ2-2, with TRBD2 matching 12 bases. The V segment lost 1 base and the J segment 1 base; nucleotides outside the gene matches: 4. In germline, CDR1 is SEHNR, CDR2 FQNEAQ (reference sequence). The CDR3 has 18 amino acids. CDR3 in DNA: TGTGCCAGCAGCTTAGTCGCGACTAGCGGGGGGAACACCGGGGAGCTGTTTTTT. Residues: CASSLVATSGGNTGELFF.

This chain connects TRBV4-2 to TRBJ2-7; 7 positions agree with TRBD2. Germline V gene lookup returns CDR1 LGHNA and CDR2 YNFKEQ. J was trimmed by 6 bases and V by 0 bases; bases with no gene match: 17. The CDR3 runs 18 residues. The CDR3 DNA reads as TGTGCCAGCAGCCAAGATAAAGCGGGATTCCATTCCGGGGGCGAGCAGTACTTC. This sequence encodes CASSQDKAGFHSGGEQYF.

The V gene is TRBV3-1 (or the pseudogene TRBV3-2), the J gene TRBJ2-1; weak D call: TRBD1 (6 bases). V dropped 4 bases and J dropped 12 bases, with 13 bases sitting between them. This CDR3 spans 12 amino acids. Germline-derived CDR1 and CDR2 are LGHDT and YNNKEL (reference sequence). For the CDR3, the DNA is TGTGCCAGCAGCCGGGGACACAATTTGCAGTTCTTC. Translation gives CASSRGHNLQFF.

This chain links TRBV19 with TRBJ1-1; D is possibly TRBD1 (5 bases). Germline V CDR1 and CDR2: LNHDA, SQIVND (reference sequence). The V gene lost 2 bases and the J gene lost 3 bases, with 13 bases spanning the gap. This CDR3 has 15 amino acids. CDR3 DNA: TGTGCCAGTAGTATACTTGGGGCTCTAGACACTGAAGCTTTCTTT. This translates into CASSILGALDTEAFF.

This clone was seen once. The gene calls are TRBV10-2 and TRBJ2-7; D call uncertain. The CDR3 runs 13 residues. V was cut by 5 bases and J by 2 bases, with 10 bases left in between. Germline CDR1 WSHSY, CDR2 SAAADI. The DNA of the CDR3 is TGCGCCAGCAGTCCCGCCAGGACCTACGAGCAGTACTTC. Its translation: CASSPARTYEQYF.

The chain joins TRBV27 to TRBJ1-1; D may be TRBD1 (6 bases). Trimming took off 3 bases at V and 0 bases at J, with 14 bases between the two ends. The germline V gene encodes CDR1 MNHEY and CDR2 SMNVEV (reference sequence). The CDR3 sequence is 16 residues long. CDR3 residues: CASSLSYRELNTEAFF. In DNA, the CDR3 is TGTGCCAGCAGTTTGTCGTACAGGGAATTGAACACTGAAGCTTTCTTT.

The CDR3 sequence is CASSPEAAGVNSPLHF. The CDR3 DNA follows: TGCGCCAGCAGCCCCGAGGCGGCAGGGGTTAATTCACCCCTCCACTTT. This chain links TRBV5-1 with TRBJ1-6; D might be TRBD1 (6 bases). This CDR3 has 16 residues. Germline CDR1 SGHRS, CDR2 YFSETQ. V lost 4 bases, J lost 6 bases, and 17 bases lay in between.

The V and J genes are TRBV6-1 and TRBJ2-7; D unclear. The CDR3 consists of 14 residues. Germline V gene data show CDR1 as MNHNS and CDR2 as SASEGT. V lost 0 bases to trimming and J lost 3 bases, with 9 bases between them. The CDR3 loop is CASSEAARSYEQYF. The CDR3 coding sequence is TGTGCCAGCAGTGAAGCAGCGCGGAGCTACGAGCAGTACTTC.

The gene calls are TRBV27 and TRBJ2-3; 9 nucleotides line up with TRBD2. There are 14 residues in the CDR3. Germline lookup yields CDR1 MNHEY and CDR2 SMNVEV (reference sequence). The ends lost 2 bases at V and 4 bases at J; junction bases unmatched: 1. The CDR3, as DNA: TGTGCCAGCAGTTTAGCGGGGGGGCCAGATACGCAGTATTTT. Amino acids: CASSLAGGPDTQYF.

The chain has TRBV30 and TRBJ2-5, with 10 bases fitting TRBD1. J lost 3 bases, V lost 4 bases, and 5 bases had no gene match. Germline assignment: CDR1 GTSNPN and CDR2 SVGIG (reference sequence). The CDR3 runs 14 residues. The CDR3 DNA reads TGTGCCTGGAAAACCGGGACAGGGGAAGAGACCCAGTACTTC. Its translation: CAWKTGTGEETQYF.

A few counts support this clone. The V and J genes are TRBV4-1 and TRBJ1-3, with 8 bases identical to TRBD1. With 2 bases clipped from V and 3 bases from J, the junction kept 6 bases outside the gene matches. Germline-derived CDR1 and CDR2 are MGHRA and YSYEKL. CDR3 length: 16 residues. The CDR3 bases are TGCGCCAGCAGCCAACCCCGGACAGGGAGTGGAAACACCATATATTTT. It is translated as CASSQPRTGSGNTIYF.

The J gene is TRBJ1-2, the V gene TRBV27; a possible D gene is TRBD1 (6 bases). V lost 4 bases to trimming and J lost 3 bases, with 15 bases between them. The V gene's germline CDR1 is MNHEY and CDR2 SMNVEV (reference sequence). The CDR3 is 15 amino acids. The CDR3 DNA sequence: TGTGCCAGCAGTTGGTCGGGACACCCTTACTATGGCTACACCTTC. Protein: CASSWSGHPYYGYTF.

This clone was observed a single time. The chain has TRBV6-5 and TRBJ1-1; 7 bases match TRBD1. The CDR3 has 14 residues. With V trimmed by 7 bases and J by 10 bases, 15 bases remained unmatched. Per germline, CDR1 MNHEY and CDR2 SVGAGI. CDR3 sequence (DNA): TGTGCCAGCACACTCTCAACAGGGGCGGAGGGAGCTTTCTTT. Encoded protein: CASTLSTGAEGAFF.

The chain carries TRBV7-6 and TRBJ2-2; TRBD1 might be the D (6 bases). V was cut by 1 base and J by 3 bases, with 9 bases left in between. In germline, CDR1 is SGHVS, CDR2 FNYEAQ. The CDR3 runs 15 residues. The CDR3 DNA sequence: TGTGCCAGCAGCTTAGTACAGGGAGACACCGGGGAGCTGTTTTTT. Translated: CASSLVQGDTGELFF.

The chain uses TRBV4-2 and TRBJ2-1; 7 bases align to TRBD2. Germline CDR1 and CDR2: LGHNA and YNFKEQ. This CDR3 has 18 amino acids. Trimming at V came to 2 bases and at J to 2 bases, leaving 12 bases not matched to a gene. DNA for the CDR3: TGTGCCAGCAGCCAACGACTGAATGCGGGGGAACCCTACAATGAGCAGTTCTTC. Amino acid sequence: CASSQRLNAGEPYNEQFF.

The rearrangement joins TRBV6-6 to TRBJ2-5; D unresolved. Germline V CDR1 and CDR2: MNHNY, SVGAGI (reference sequence). The V and J ends lost 2 bases and 4 bases respectively, with 8 bases between them. The CDR3 length is 13 residues. The chain's CDR3 is CASSYDTGETQYF. The CDR3 DNA reads TGTGCCAGCAGTTACGACACTGGAGAGACCCAGTACTTC.

This chain links TRBV7-2 with TRBJ1-6; D is uncertain. The CDR3 runs 15 residues. The germline CDR1 and CDR2 sequences are SGHTA and FQGNSA. V lost 10 bases and J lost 1, with 14 bases in between. The CDR3: CATTDGRSYNSPLHF. Here the CDR3 DNA reads TGTGCCACGACGGACGGGAGGTCCTATAATTCACCCCTCCACTTT.

This clone has more than one count but fewer than ten. The rearrangement joins TRBV5-1 to TRBJ2-1, with D maybe TRBD2 (7 bases). Between the trimmed V and J ends, which lost 2 bases and 8 bases, there was a span of 14 bases. Germline V gene lookup returns CDR1 SGHRS and CDR2 YFSETQ. This CDR3 comprises 14 residues. The CDR3 loop reads CASSFLGGGDEQFF. The DNA of the CDR3 is TGCGCCAGCAGCTTTCTAGGGGGGGGCGATGAGCAGTTCTTC.

The chain joins TRBV29-1 to TRBJ2-3; D unresolved. The CDR3 runs to 10 residues. Germline loops: CDR1 SQVTM, CDR2 ANQGSEA. Trimming left V 4 bases short and J 4 bases short, with 3 bases between. The CDR3 spells CSVAADTQYF. The CDR3 DNA is TGCAGCGTTGCCGCAGATACGCAGTATTTT.

The V and J genes are TRBV6-5 and TRBJ2-1; possibly TRBD2 for D (6 bases). The CDR3 consists of 15 residues. CDR1 and CDR2 from the germline V gene are MNHEY and SVGAGI. Between the trimmed V and J ends, which lost 6 bases and 4 bases, there was a span of 16 bases. The CDR3 sequence: CASRAGPALYNEQFF. The CDR3 coding sequence is TGTGCCAGCAGGGCGGGACCAGCTCTATACAATGAGCAGTTCTTC.

The chain links TRBV27 to TRBJ1-6; no clear D. The germline V gene has CDR1 MNHEY and CDR2 SMNVEV (reference sequence). The CDR3 sequence is 19 residues long. V lost 0 bases to trimming and J lost 8 bases, with 23 bases between them. Here the CDR3 reads CASSLSSMRRANRDSPLHF. CDR3 DNA sequence: TGTGCCAGCAGTTTATCCAGTATGAGGAGGGCTAATAGGGATTCACCCCTCCACTTT.

The rearrangement joins TRBV10-2 to TRBJ1-2; D not resolved. Per the germline V gene, CDR1 is WSHSY and CDR2 is SAAADI. V lost 8 bases and J lost 1, with 11 bases in between. CDR3 length equals 13 residues. In nucleotides, the CDR3 is TGCGCCAGCCTTCCAGATAATAACTATGGCTACACCTTC. Its translation: CASLPDNNYGYTF.

This chain joins TRBV27 and TRBJ1-1, with D possibly matching TRBD1 (5 bases). Germline V gives CDR1 MNHEY, CDR2 SMNVEV (reference sequence). The CDR3 totals 15 residues. The V and J ends lost 6 bases and 3 bases respectively, with 17 bases between them. The CDR3 reads CASRLTETGDTEAFF. Here the CDR3 DNA reads TGTGCCAGCAGGTTGACAGAGACCGGAGACACTGAAGCTTTCTTT.